The T cell receptor (beta chain) described here comes from a study of T cells in Graves' hyperthyroidism and ophthalmopathy (dated by TCRdb to between 2017 and 2020). For context, the study as a whole: Peripheral blood was collected at initial diagnosis, before any treatment. Prospective prediction of ophthalmopathy was tested in an independent validation cohort consisting of some 19 hyperthyroidism patients and around 17 patients who later progressed to ophthalmopathy. Once sampling was done, hyperthyroidism patients were given methimazole at a starting dose of 30 mg daily, whereas ophthalmopathy patients were given high-dose intravenous methylprednisolone. According to the paper, TCR Vbeta CDR3 sequencing was carried out on some 130 peripheral blood samples, which came from 40 to 45 ophthalmopathy, 75 or so hyperthyroidism and roughly 17 progressor patients. The approximately 98 discovery patients were randomly divided into training and test sets at a 7:3 ratio. In about 6 Graves' hyperthyroidism patients, the study also compared T-cell repertoires from thyroid tissue with T-cell repertoires from blood. To identify TCR V-J signatures that set the groups apart, the researchers used a discovery cohort of more than 95 patients, made up of about 44 with Graves' ophthalmopathy and 57 with stable Graves' hyperthyroidism. Findings and caveats that apply to the study as a whole: In validation, progression to ophthalmopathy was predicted by the model with more than 65% sensitivity and under 85% specificity, a median of 6.5 months before onset. Ophthalmopathy was separated from stable hyperthyroidism by a 13 V-J signature model, with around 88% sensitivity and roughly 84% specificity obtained in cross-validation and 80%/75% obtained in testing. Blood samples also contained most of the expanded thyroid clonotypes (frequency above 0.001), which suggests that blood repertoires may reflect thyroid immune responses. No statistical method was used to fix the sample size in advance, and group allocation was not hidden from the investigators.

Graves' hyperthyroidism was defined as stable when no progression to ophthalmopathy occurred over 18 months of follow-up. Hyperthyroidism patients were newly diagnosed, had a disease duration of under 2 months, and were aged 18 to 65 years. Exclusion was applied to patients with uncontrolled infections, other autoimmune diseases, pregnancy or lactation. Clinical symptoms, serum thyroxine and TRAb, thyroid ultrasound, and orbital computed tomography formed the basis for the diagnoses. PBMCs were separated from roughly 10 ml of fresh peripheral blood using Ficoll-Paque density gradient centrifugation. Total RNA was extracted with Trizol reagent, and quality was checked on an Agilent 2100 Bioanalyzer. Amplification of TCR beta CDR3 regions was carried out from RNA transcripts. The first round of RT-PCR for the TCR CDR3 was performed with the HTBI primer set and the Qiagen OneStep RT-PCR kit. Libraries were constructed in a second round of multiplex PCR, after which size selection and purification were performed. The libraries were sequenced on an Illumina HiSeq2000 using paired-end 100 bp reads. Per the original workflow: SOAPnuke was used to process the raw data, with reads discarded if the reads contained adapters or uncalled bases, had a mean Phred below 15, or lacked an exact constant-primer or identifier match. High-quality paired reads were merged with COPE v1.2.5, and unique nucleotide sequences were defined as clonotypes. Clonotypes were aligned to IMGT TRBV, TRBD and TRBJ reference segments using MiTCR v1.1. Only V-J combinations with frequency above 0.0001, covering 99.2% of repertoires, were analysed. The TCS score was defined as the ratio of F50 (clonal expansion) to E x V (chaos), calculated using BLOSUM62-based TCRdist between CDR3 peptides within each V-J. Welch's t-statistics and random forest reduced just over 500 V-J features to 13, which were used in a naive Bayes classifier (R e1071). TCRdb reprocessed the public reads (quality trimming at Q25 with fastp, clone calling with MiXCR) and kept in-frame beta chains. Rows are combined by CDR3 protein, so each entry shows the most common genes and DNA. What appears here as the V and J calls and clone size reflects TCRdb's work, not the paper's. For this sample there are 250,000 to 350,000 distinct CDR3 sequences; approximately 15% appear just once. Approximately 35% of the sample is taken by the ten largest.

On this clonotype: Its binding antigen is unknown. An end of the junction does not agree with germline; a read error may underlie this.

Material: blood. This TCR was sampled from a man aged 30 to 39 with Graves' hyperthyroidism.

CDR3 reads: CASSFWGSGTEAFF. At the DNA level, the sequence is TGTGCCAGCAGCTTTTGGGGGTCCGGCACTGAAGCTTTCTTT. The chain employs TRBV5-1 and TRBJ1-1; 5 matching bases give a weak D call of TRBD1. CDR1 and CDR2 are read off the germline V gene as SGHRS and YFSETQ. The CDR3, cysteine through phenylalanine, is 14 amino acids long. Only the CDR3 region is kept as DNA, spanning 42 bases read in frame from base 1.